The sequence of this T cell receptor (beta chain) was determined in a study of T cell responses to AZD1222 COVID-19 vaccine. Study-level points and caveats: Clonal diversity was possibly underestimated; the donors were predominantly white British and more often female. Researchers took repertoire samples only after the peak T cell response had come. Close to half of spike-specific TCRs reportedly recognize unmutated variant regions.

The CDR3 sequence is 14 residues long. Germline CDR1 MNHEY, CDR2 SMNVEV (reference sequence). V was shortened by 4 bases and J by 6 bases, with 10 bases between the two germline ends. Measured with immunoSEQ multiplex PCR; TCRdb has only the in-frame clones, and not every one. The data contain around 150,000 clones, 92% of them singletons. It was second doses at about 4 or about 12 weeks that were pooled. About this clone itself: What it recognizes is unknown.

The input for sequencing was peripheral blood, taken 28 days after the second AZD1222 dose. The receptor comes from an adult who received the AZD1222 COVID-19 vaccine. The chain recombines TRBV27 with TRBJ1-6; no clear D. The CDR3 sequence is CASSYIEGNSPLHF. In DNA form, the CDR3 reads TGTGCCAGCAGTTATATAGAGGGTAATTCACCCCTCCACTTT.